This T cell receptor (beta chain) was observed in a study of cytomegalovirus exposure and HLA in healthy donors. The ends were cut back, 5 bases at V and 9 bases at J, with 17 bases in the middle. Germline loops: CDR1 SQVTM, CDR2 ANQGSEA. This CDR3 is built from 13 residues. It was with 60 Vbeta and 13 Jbeta primers that the PCR ran. Sequencing was performed with immunoSEQ multiplex PCR; in TCRdb, only in-frame clones are kept and a portion is missing. The table records around 150,000 clones, about four fifths of them present only once. Sequencing was carried out using PBMCs. The chain combines TRBV29-1 with TRBJ2-1; tentative D call: TRBD1 (6 bases). The sequence was collected from a woman aged 45-59 years in good health and CMV-seronegative. The CDR3 sequence is CSVLGAQLGEQFF. CDR3 DNA: TGCAGCGTTCTGGGGGCGCAATTAGGTGAGCAGTTCTTC.